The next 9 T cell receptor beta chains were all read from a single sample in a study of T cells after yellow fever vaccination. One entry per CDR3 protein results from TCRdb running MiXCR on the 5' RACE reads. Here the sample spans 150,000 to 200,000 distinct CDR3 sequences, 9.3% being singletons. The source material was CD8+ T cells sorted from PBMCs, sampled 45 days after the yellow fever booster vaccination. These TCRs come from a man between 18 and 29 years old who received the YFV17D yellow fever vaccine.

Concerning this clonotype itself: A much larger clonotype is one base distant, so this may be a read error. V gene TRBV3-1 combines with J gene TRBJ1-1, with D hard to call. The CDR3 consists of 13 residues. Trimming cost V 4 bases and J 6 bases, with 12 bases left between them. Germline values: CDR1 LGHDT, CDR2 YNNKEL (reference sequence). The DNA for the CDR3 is TGTGCCAGCAGCCGTGACTTGATCCCTGAAGCTTTCTTT. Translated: CASSRDLIPEAFF.

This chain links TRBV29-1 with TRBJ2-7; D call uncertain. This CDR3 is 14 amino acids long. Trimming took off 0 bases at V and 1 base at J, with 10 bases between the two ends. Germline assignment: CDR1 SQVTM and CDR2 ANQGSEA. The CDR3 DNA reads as TGCAGCGTTGAAGATGCAGGAATTTCCTACGAGCAGTACTTC. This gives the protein CSVEDAGISYEQYF.

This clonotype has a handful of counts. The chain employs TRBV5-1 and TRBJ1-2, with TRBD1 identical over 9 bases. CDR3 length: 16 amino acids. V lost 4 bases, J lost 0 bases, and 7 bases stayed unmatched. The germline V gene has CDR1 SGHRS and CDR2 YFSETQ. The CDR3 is CASSRPGTGSNYGYTF. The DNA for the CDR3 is TGCGCCAGCAGCCGACCCGGGACAGGGTCTAACTATGGCTACACCTTC.

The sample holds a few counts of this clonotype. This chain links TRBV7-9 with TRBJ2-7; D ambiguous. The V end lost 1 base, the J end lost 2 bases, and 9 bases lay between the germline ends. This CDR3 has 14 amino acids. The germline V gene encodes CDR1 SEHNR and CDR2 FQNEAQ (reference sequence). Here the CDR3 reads CASSLDGYPYEQYF. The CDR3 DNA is TGTGCCAGCAGCTTAGACGGCTACCCCTACGAGCAGTACTTC.

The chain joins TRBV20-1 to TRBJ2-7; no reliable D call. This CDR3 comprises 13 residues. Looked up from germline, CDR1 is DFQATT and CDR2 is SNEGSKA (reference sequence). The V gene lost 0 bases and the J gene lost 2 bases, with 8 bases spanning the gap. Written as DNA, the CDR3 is TGCAGTGCTAGAGATGGTAGACCCTACGAGCAGTACTTC. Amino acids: CSARDGRPYEQYF.

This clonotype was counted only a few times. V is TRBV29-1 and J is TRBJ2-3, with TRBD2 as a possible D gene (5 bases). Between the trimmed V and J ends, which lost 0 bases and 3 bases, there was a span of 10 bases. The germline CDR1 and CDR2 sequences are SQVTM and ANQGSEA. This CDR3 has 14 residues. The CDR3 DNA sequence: TGCAGCGTTGAAGATCTTCTAGCTACAGATACGCAGTATTTT. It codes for CSVEDLLATDTQYF.

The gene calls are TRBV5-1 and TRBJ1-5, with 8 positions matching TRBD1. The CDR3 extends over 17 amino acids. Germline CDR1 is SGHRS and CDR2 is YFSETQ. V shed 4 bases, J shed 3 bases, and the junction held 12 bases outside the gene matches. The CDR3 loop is CASSLWTQDRDNQPQHF. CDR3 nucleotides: TGCGCCAGCAGCCTTTGGACCCAGGACAGGGACAATCAGCCCCAGCATTTT.

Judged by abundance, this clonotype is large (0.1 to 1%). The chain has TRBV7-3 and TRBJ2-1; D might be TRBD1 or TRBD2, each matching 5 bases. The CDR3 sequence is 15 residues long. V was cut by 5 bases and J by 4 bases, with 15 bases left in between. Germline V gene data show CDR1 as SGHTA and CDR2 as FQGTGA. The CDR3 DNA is TGTGCCAGCAGCCGAGGGGCCTCCGGGTACAATGAGCAGTTCTTC. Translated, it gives CASSRGASGYNEQFF.

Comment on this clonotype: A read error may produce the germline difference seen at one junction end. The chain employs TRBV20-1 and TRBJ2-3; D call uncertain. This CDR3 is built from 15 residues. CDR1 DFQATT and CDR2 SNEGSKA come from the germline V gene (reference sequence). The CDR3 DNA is TGCAGCGCTAGTGTCATCGGAAGAAGCACAGATACGCAGTATTTT. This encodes CSASVIGRSTDTQYF.